This T cell receptor beta chain was documented in a study of T cells expressing NK-cell markers. Turning to the study itself: Most of the eight sequenced donors tested HCMV-seropositive; one tested seronegative.

Synthesis of TCR beta cDNA relied on 5'RACE template switching carrying UMIs. TCRdb re-analyzed the 5' RACE reads; it lists each CDR3 protein once, without DNA. The sample totals some 390,000 distinct CDR3 sequences. CDR1 is DFQATT, CDR2 SNEGSKA, per germline (reference sequence). This CDR3 is built from 15 residues. This receptor was obtained from a woman aged 45-65 years in good health. Sequenced: blood T cells: a sorted CD56 or NKG2C T cell subset, CD4+ or CD8+ T cells, or bulk PBMC T cells (not recorded which). The chain joins TRBV20-1 to TRBJ2-3; TCRdb returns TRBD1, unconfirmable since there is no DNA. The chain's CDR3 is CSAQPQDREIDTQYF.